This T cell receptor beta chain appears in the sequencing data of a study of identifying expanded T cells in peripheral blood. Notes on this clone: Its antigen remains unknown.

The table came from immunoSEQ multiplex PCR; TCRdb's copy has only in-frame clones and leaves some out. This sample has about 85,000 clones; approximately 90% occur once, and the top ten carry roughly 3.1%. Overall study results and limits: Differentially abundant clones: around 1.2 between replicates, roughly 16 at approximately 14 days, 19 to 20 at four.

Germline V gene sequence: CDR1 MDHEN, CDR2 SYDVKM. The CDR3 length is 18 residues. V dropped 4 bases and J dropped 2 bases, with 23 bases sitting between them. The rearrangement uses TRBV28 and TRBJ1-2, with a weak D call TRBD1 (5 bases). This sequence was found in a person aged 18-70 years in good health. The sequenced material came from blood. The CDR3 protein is CASSSSPGVAWTNYGYTF. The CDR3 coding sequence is TGTGCCAGCAGTTCCTCGCCGGGAGTAGCCTGGACAAACTATGGCTACACCTTC.